This TCR beta chain was sequenced for a study of early T cells in non-severe SARS-CoV-2 infection. Overall study context: Sequencing of unsorted whole blood was done on bulk RNA, leaving chains unpaired.

Attached unique molecular identifiers marked individual cDNA molecules. One entry per CDR3 protein results from TCRdb running MiXCR on the 5' RACE reads. Of roughly 52,000 distinct CDR3 sequences in the sample, approximately 6.3% were seen once. Study observations and caveats: There was a bias toward anti-spike CD8 responses in VDJdb matching, which missed private and CD4 specificities.

In this sample, this clonotype turned up many times. The antigen is undetermined. The CDR3 sequence is 15 residues long. J lost 8 bases, V lost 6 bases, and 10 bases had no gene match. Per germline, CDR1 MNHEY and CDR2 SVGEGT. Specimen: whole blood, collected at baseline. The sequence derives from an adult who was a healthcare worker with PCR-confirmed SARS-CoV-2 infection or an uninfected control (not recorded which). The chain combines TRBV6-2 or TRBV6-3 with TRBJ1-6; 7 bases align to TRBD1. For the CDR3, the DNA is TGTGCCAGCAGCCGGACTGACAGGGCCGATTCACCCCTCCACTTT. Its protein is CASSRTDRADSPLHF.